The 10 T cell receptor beta chains below come from one sample, sequenced in a study of cytotoxic CD8 clonotypes in ibrutinib-treated CLL. Only in-frame clones appear in the TCRdb table, and some are missing; sequencing was by immunoSEQ multiplex PCR. The sample includes 50,000 to 75,000 clones, roughly 71% of them seen just once. The source material was PBMCs, sampled after 12 months of ibrutinib treatment. The receptor source for this set is a human donor with chronic lymphocytic leukemia.

In DNA, the CDR3 is TGTGCCAGCAGCTCAGAAGCGGGGGGCCTCTATGGCTACACCTTC. Translation: CASSSEAGGLYGYTF. V usage is TRBV7-9 and J usage is TRBJ1-2, with D possibly TRBD1 on 6 matching bases. The germline V and J ends were trimmed by 4 bases and 4 bases, with 16 bases remaining between them. The germline V gene has CDR1 SEHNR and CDR2 FQNEAQ (reference sequence). The CDR3 totals 15 residues.

The genes are TRBV5-4 and TRBJ2-1; possible D gene TRBD1, 5 bases. CDR1 SGHNT and CDR2 YYREEE come from the germline V gene (reference sequence). This CDR3 is built from 14 residues. V dropped 0 bases and J dropped 8 bases, with 12 bases sitting between them. The CDR3 loop reads CASSLEGPHDEQFF. The CDR3 DNA reads as TGTGCCAGCAGCTTGGAGGGGCCCCACGATGAGCAGTTCTTC.

The chain recombines TRBV4-2 with TRBJ2-1, with D perhaps matching TRBD2 (5 bases). CDR1 and CDR2 from the germline V gene are LGHNA and YNFKEQ. Trimming took 6 bases from V and 6 from J, leaving 15 bases between them. The CDR3 length is 14 residues. The CDR3 DNA follows: TGTGCCAGCAGGAGAGGGAGAGGTTTCAATGAGCAGTTCTTC. Translated: CASRRGRGFNEQFF.

The rearrangement links TRBV10-3 to TRBJ2-3, with TRBD2 as a possible D gene (6 bases). The length of the CDR3 is 14 residues. Per germline, CDR1 ENHRY and CDR2 SYGVKD. V lost 10 bases and J lost 2, with 16 bases in between. The CDR3: CASLGGASTDTQYF. DNA for the CDR3: TGTGCCAGCTTGGGGGGAGCGTCCACAGATACGCAGTATTTT.

The rearrangement uses TRBV7-9 and TRBJ2-3, with D unresolved. Between the trimmed V and J ends, which lost 3 bases and 2 bases, there was a span of 15 bases. The CDR3 is 16 amino acids. CDR1 is SEHNR, CDR2 FQNEAQ, per germline (reference sequence). The DNA of the CDR3 is TGTGCCAGCAGCTTTGGGTCCCTTACATACACAGATACGCAGTATTTT. It specifies CASSFGSLTYTDTQYF.

The chain links TRBV7-2 to TRBJ1-1; D not resolved. The CDR3 runs to 15 residues. CDR1 and CDR2 (germline): SGHTA, FQGNSA. V was pared by 1 base and J by 0 bases, with 9 bases between. The CDR3 reads CASSLVGPMNTEAFF. CDR3 coding DNA: TGTGCCAGCAGCTTAGTTGGACCCATGAACACTGAAGCTTTCTTT.

The genes are TRBV6-6 and TRBJ2-2; D unclear. With 6 bases removed from V and 6 bases from J, the gap between germline ends came to 8 bases. The CDR3 is 12 amino acids. Germline CDR1 and CDR2: MNHNY and SVGAGI (reference sequence). The CDR3 sequence: CASSYDPGELFF. CDR3 coding DNA: TGTGCCAGCAGCTACGATCCCGGGGAGCTGTTTTTT.

The CDR3 spells CASSLRRDPTREQYF. The CDR3 nucleotides are TGTGCCAGCAGTTTACGGCGGGACCCTACTCGCGAGCAGTACTTC. The J gene is TRBJ2-7, the V gene TRBV28; D perhaps matches TRBD2 (6 bases). Germline loops: CDR1 MDHEN, CDR2 SYDVKM. The CDR3 runs 15 residues. The germline V and J ends were trimmed by 2 bases and 6 bases, with 17 bases remaining between them.

The count of this clone is one. The chain links TRBV30 to TRBJ2-3, with 10 bases identical to TRBD1. The junction had 3 bases not matched to a gene; V was cut back by 3 bases and J by 0 bases. Germline V gene sequence: CDR1 GTSNPN, CDR2 SVGIG (reference sequence). This CDR3 is 15 amino acids long. CDR3: CAWSRDRGSTDTQYF. As DNA, the CDR3 is TGTGCCTGGAGCCGGGACAGGGGAAGCACAGATACGCAGTATTTT.

V is TRBV4-1 and J is TRBJ1-2, with a weak D call TRBD1 (5 bases). The CDR3 runs to 15 residues. Per the germline V gene, CDR1 is MGHRA and CDR2 is YSYEKL. V lost 0 bases and J 4 bases, leaving 12 bases between the germline ends. CDR3 residues: CASSQDGGGGYGYTF. CDR3 nucleotide sequence: TGCGCCAGCAGCCAAGATGGGGGGGGTGGCTATGGCTACACCTTC.